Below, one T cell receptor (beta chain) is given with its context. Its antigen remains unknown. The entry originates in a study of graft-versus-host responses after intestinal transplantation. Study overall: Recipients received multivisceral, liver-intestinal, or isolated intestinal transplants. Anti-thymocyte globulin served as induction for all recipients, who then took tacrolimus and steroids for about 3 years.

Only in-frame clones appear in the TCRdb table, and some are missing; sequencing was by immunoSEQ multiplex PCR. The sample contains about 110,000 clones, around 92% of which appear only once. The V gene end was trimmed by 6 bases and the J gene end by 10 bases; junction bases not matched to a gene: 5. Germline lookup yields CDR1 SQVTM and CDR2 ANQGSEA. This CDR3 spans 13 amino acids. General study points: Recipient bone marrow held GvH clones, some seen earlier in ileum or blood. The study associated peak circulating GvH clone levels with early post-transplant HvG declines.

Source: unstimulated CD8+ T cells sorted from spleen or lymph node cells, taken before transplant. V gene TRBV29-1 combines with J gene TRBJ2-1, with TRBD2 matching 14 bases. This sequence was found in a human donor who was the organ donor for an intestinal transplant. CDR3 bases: TGCAGCGTATCGGGACTAGCGGGAGACGAGCAGTTCTTC. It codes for CSVSGLAGDEQFF.